Sequencing of this TCR beta chain was carried out in a study of tumor-infiltrating lymphocytes in primary liver carcinoma. Study-wide background: Ranging in age from 30 to 69 years, the patients were men and women. Findings and limits, study-wide: Pairs comparing tumor with adjacent tissue or blood overlapped less than pairs drawn from tumor regions.

The germline gives CDR1 SEHNR, CDR2 FQNEAQ (reference sequence). CDR3 length: 12 residues. V lost 5 bases and J 2 bases, leaving 7 bases between the germline ends. Co-extraction of both nucleic acids (RNA and DNA) used 20-30 mg of unsorted bulk tissue. A constant-region primer primed TCR beta cDNA synthesis from about 550 ng of total RNA. Library construction for TCR beta comprised three nested multiplex PCR rounds performed with slightly modified ARM-PCR. TRBV1-TRBV30 forward primers paired with a C-beta reverse primer drove the first two PCR rounds, roughly 10 cycles each. One entry per CDR3 protein, called by TCRdb with MiXCR from the multiplex PCR reads. The sample records under 150,000 distinct CDR3 sequences, about two thirds being singletons. Turning to this clonotype: Its antigen remains unidentified.

The origin of this receptor is a woman aged 55-75 years with primary liver carcinoma and hepatitis B virus infection. Sequenced material: tumor-adjacent normal liver tissue. This chain uses TRBV7-9 with TRBJ2-7, with D hard to call. The CDR3 here is CASSLSPYEQYF. The CDR3 coding sequence is TGTGCCAGCAGCCTTTCTCCCTACGAGCAGTACTTC.